The 17 T cell receptor beta chains listed next were all sequenced from one sample in a study of OX40 agonist ivuxolimab in advanced cancers. Library preparation used the immunoSEQ multiplex PCR assay. TCRdb limited this immuneACCESS table to in-frame rearrangements with V and J called. A share of clones is missing; checked studies link under half to unresolved V genes, and the rest is unexplained. This sample holds 45,000 to 60,000 clones; around 90% were observed only once. About 5% of the sample is taken by the ten largest. The source was CD4+ or CD8+ T cells sorted from blood, collected in a trial of the OX40 agonist ivuxolimab. The source is an adult with an advanced solid tumor such as melanoma, head and neck, liver or kidney cancer.

This sequence joins TRBV6-1 and TRBJ2-3, with D hard to call. Germline values: CDR1 MNHNS, CDR2 SASEGT. Trimming stripped 5 bases from V and 1 base from J, with 7 bases between. The CDR3 spans 13 residues. CDR3 DNA sequence: TGTGCCAGCAGTTCCCAGGGCACAGATACGCAGTATTTT. It yields the protein CASSSQGTDTQYF.

This clone was counted between two and nine times. The chain's CDR3 is CASSQDRGNTEAFF. CDR3 sequence (DNA): TGTGCCAGCAGCCAAGATAGGGGAAACACTGAAGCTTTCTTT. The rearrangement uses TRBV4-2 and TRBJ1-1, with D possibly being TRBD1 (5 bases). The CDR3 is 14 amino acids. V shed 0 bases and J shed 2 bases, with 7 bases lying between them. Germline loops: CDR1 LGHNA, CDR2 YNFKEQ.

The chain links TRBV7-2 to TRBJ2-6, with a tentative D call TRBD2 (5 bases). The CDR3 spans 16 residues. Germline lookup yields CDR1 SGHTA and CDR2 FQGNSA. V was clipped by 0 bases and J by 2 bases, with 8 bases between them. The CDR3 reads CASSLASGAGANVLTF. CDR3 in DNA: TGTGCCAGCAGCTTAGCCTCCGGGGCTGGGGCCAACGTCCTGACTTTC.

The CDR3 region is CASSWTTSGTRNEQFF. The DNA for the CDR3 is TGCGCCAGCAGCTGGACTACTAGCGGGACTAGGAATGAGCAGTTCTTC. The chain couples TRBV5-1 to TRBJ2-1; TRBD2 matches 10 bases. J was trimmed by 7 bases and V by 3 bases; bases with no gene match: 10. The CDR3 is 16 amino acids. The V gene's germline CDR1 is SGHRS and CDR2 YFSETQ.

The rearrangement joins TRBV4-2 to TRBJ2-7; 10 bases are shared with TRBD2. Germline assignment: CDR1 LGHNA and CDR2 YNFKEQ. V dropped 0 bases and J dropped 0; count of bases not matched to a gene: 2. The CDR3 is 16 amino acids. CDR3 region: CASSQETSGNSYEQYF. For the CDR3, the DNA is TGTGCCAGCAGCCAAGAAACTAGCGGGAACTCCTACGAGCAGTACTTC.

This rearrangement joins TRBV10-3 to TRBJ2-5; possible D gene TRBD1, 6 bases. Trimming stripped 8 bases from V and 5 bases from J, with 21 bases between. The germline V gene has CDR1 ENHRY and CDR2 SYGVKD. This CDR3 is built from 15 residues. CDR3 protein: CAIGTTQGKGETQYF. The CDR3 region has the DNA TGTGCCATCGGAACCACTCAGGGGAAAGGGGAGACCCAGTACTTC.

V gene TRBV5-8 combines with J gene TRBJ2-1; 13 bases are a match to TRBD2. This CDR3 region has 16 residues. The ends lost 2 bases at V and 8 bases at J; junction bases unmatched: 7. Germline loops: CDR1 SGHTS, CDR2 YDEGEE. For the CDR3, the DNA is TGTGCCAGCAGCTTATCAGGGACTAGCGGGATTGATGAGCAGTTCTTC. Protein: CASSLSGTSGIDEQFF.

The chain combines TRBV10-3 with TRBJ2-4; tentative D call: TRBD2 (6 bases). Between the trimmed V and J ends, which lost 5 bases and 8 bases, there was a span of 19 bases. The CDR3 has 15 amino acids. CDR1 and CDR2 from the germline V gene are ENHRY and SYGVKD. CDR3 sequence reads: CAISNDPLSGDIQYF. The CDR3 DNA sequence: TGTGCCATCAGTAATGACCCTTTGTCGGGAGACATTCAGTACTTC.

V and J are TRBV25-1 and TRBJ2-7; a possible D gene is TRBD2 (6 bases). Germline V CDR1 and CDR2: MGHDK, SYGVNS. The CDR3 loop spans 14 amino acids. The V gene lost 6 bases and the J gene lost 6 bases, with 18 bases spanning the gap. The CDR3 DNA reads as TGTGCCAGCAGGAGGAGGGACGGTACAGCCGAGCAGTACTTC. This sequence encodes CASRRRDGTAEQYF.

This rearrangement joins TRBV5-1 to TRBJ2-1; 7 bases are shared with TRBD2. Germline assignment: CDR1 SGHRS and CDR2 YFSETQ. CDR3 length: 17 residues. V dropped 0 bases and J dropped 5; count of bases not matched to a gene: 11. The CDR3 here is CASSLAGVAGVNNEQFF. DNA for the CDR3: TGCGCCAGCAGCTTGGCCGGGGTGGCGGGAGTAAACAATGAGCAGTTCTTC. The variable domain in full, completed from reference TRBV5-1 and TRBJ2-1, reads KAGVTQTPRYLIKTRGQQVTLSCSPISGHRSVSWYQQTPGQGLQFLFEYFSETQRNKGNFPGRFSGRQFSNSRSEMNVSTLELGDSALYLCASSLAGVAGVNNEQFFGPGTRLTVL.

This clone was counted a single time. CDR3 in amino acids: CASSPGLAGVITDTQYF. As DNA, the CDR3 is TGTGCCAGCTCACCGGGACTAGCGGGAGTGATAACAGATACGCAGTATTTT. V and J are TRBV18 and TRBJ2-3; 14 bases map to TRBD2. The CDR3 runs 17 residues. CDR1 and CDR2 from the germline V gene are KGHSH and LQKENI. Trimming at V came to 3 bases and at J to 3 bases, leaving 5 bases not matched to a gene.

The rearrangement uses TRBV21-1 and TRBJ1-1; the D segment call TRBD1 is taken from the table without a DNA check. TRBV21-1 is deemed a pseudogene. This CDR3 contains 20 residues. The CDR3 here is CASSRKGPLETDDGYTEAFF. CDR3 bases: TGTGCCAGCAGCAGAAAGGGGCCTTTAGAGACAGACGATGGGTACACTGAAGCTTTCTTT.

This rearrangement joins TRBV11-3 to TRBJ2-3; D unresolved. Between the trimmed V and J ends, which lost 5 bases and 1 base, there was a span of 13 bases. The CDR3 has 15 amino acids. Germline CDR1 SGHNT, CDR2 YENEEA. CDR3 protein: CASSVRGVGTDTQYF. DNA for the CDR3: TGTGCCAGCAGCGTAAGAGGAGTGGGCACAGATACGCAGTATTTT.

As regards this clone: The CDR3 does not end in the conserved phenylalanine or tryptophan, so this is likely a read error. The V and J genes are TRBV7-9 and TRBJ1-1; the D is unclear. The germline V gene encodes CDR1 SEHNR and CDR2 FQNEAQ (reference sequence). CDR3 length equals 14 residues. Between the trimmed V and J ends, which lost 1 base and 5 bases, there was a span of 11 bases. In DNA, the CDR3 is TGTGCCAGCAGCTTAGAAGCGTCACAGACTGAAGCTTTCCTT. Protein sequence: CASSLEASQTEAFL.

The gene calls are TRBV27 and TRBJ1-5; D uncertain. Trimming removed 5 bases at V and 4 bases at J, with 12 bases between. Germline V gene data show CDR1 as MNHEY and CDR2 as SMNVEV (reference sequence). There are 14 residues in the CDR3. CDR3 region: CASSPSLGNQPQHF. The DNA for the CDR3 is TGTGCCAGCAGTCCTTCATTGGGAAATCAGCCCCAGCATTTT.

V usage is TRBV7-2 and J usage is TRBJ1-2, with D possibly TRBD1 on 5 matching bases. CDR3 length: 14 residues. The V and J ends lost 1 base and 5 bases respectively, with 11 bases between them. CDR1 is SGHTA, CDR2 FQGNSA, per germline. CDR3 in amino acids: CASSLDPGPYGYTF. In DNA form, the CDR3 reads TGTGCCAGCAGCTTAGATCCGGGGCCATATGGCTACACCTTC. Complete variable domain (other parts from reference TRBV7-2 and TRBJ1-2): GAGVSQSPSNKVTEKGKDVELRCDPISGHTALYWYRQSLGQGLEFLIYFQGNSAPDKSGLPSDRFSAERTGGSVSTLTIQRTQQEDSAVYLCASSLDPGPYGYTFGSGTRLTVV.

A few counts support this clone. This rearrangement joins TRBV6-1 to TRBJ2-7, with 9 bases matching TRBD1. The CDR3 extends over 14 amino acids. The V gene end was trimmed by 6 bases and the J gene end by 1 base; junction bases not matched to a gene: 4. The germline V gene has CDR1 MNHNS and CDR2 SASEGT. The CDR3 is CASSRDRVSYEQYF. The CDR3, as DNA: TGTGCCAGCAGCCGGGACAGGGTTTCCTACGAGCAGTACTTC.